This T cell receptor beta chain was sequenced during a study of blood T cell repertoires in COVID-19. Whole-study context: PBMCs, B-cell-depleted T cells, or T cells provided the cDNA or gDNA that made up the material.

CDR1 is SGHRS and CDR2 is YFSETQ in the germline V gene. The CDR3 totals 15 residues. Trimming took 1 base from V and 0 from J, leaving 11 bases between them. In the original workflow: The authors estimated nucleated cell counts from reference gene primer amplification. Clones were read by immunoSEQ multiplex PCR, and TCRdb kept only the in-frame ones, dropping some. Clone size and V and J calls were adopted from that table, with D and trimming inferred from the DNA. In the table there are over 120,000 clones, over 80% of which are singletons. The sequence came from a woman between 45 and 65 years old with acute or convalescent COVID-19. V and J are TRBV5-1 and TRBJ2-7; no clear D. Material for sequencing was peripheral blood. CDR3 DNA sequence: TGCGCCAGCAGCTTGAGAACAGTGAGCTCCTACGAGCAGTACTTC. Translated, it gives CASSLRTVSSYEQYF.